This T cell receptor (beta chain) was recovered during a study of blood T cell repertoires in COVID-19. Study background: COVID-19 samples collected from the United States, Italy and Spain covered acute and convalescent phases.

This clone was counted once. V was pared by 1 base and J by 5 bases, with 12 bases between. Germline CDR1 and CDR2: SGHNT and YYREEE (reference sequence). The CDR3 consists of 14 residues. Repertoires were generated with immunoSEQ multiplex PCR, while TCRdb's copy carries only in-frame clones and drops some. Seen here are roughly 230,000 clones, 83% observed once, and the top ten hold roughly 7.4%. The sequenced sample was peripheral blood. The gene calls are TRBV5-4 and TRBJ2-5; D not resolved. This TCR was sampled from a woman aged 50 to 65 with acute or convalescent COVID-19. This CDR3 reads CASSLSPSVETQYF. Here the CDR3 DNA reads TGTGCCAGCAGCTTGTCTCCCTCCGTGGAGACCCAGTACTTC. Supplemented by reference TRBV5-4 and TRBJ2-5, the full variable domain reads ETGVTQSPTHLIKTRGQQVTLRCSSQSGHNTVSWYQQALGQGPQFIFQYYREEENGRGNFPPRFSGLQFPNYSSELNVNALELDDSALYLCASSLSPSVETQYFGPGTRLLVL.